This T cell receptor (beta chain) originates from a study of shared clonotypes between healthy human individuals. Trimming took off 6 bases at V and 0 bases at J, with 9 bases between the two ends. The CDR3 runs 13 residues. CDR1 SEHNR and CDR2 FQNEAQ come from the germline V gene (reference sequence). Terminally differentiated effector memory CD45RA+ cells were left out of the naive CD8 fraction, which was CD45RO-negative and positively selected for CCR7. Each of the donors was a healthy adult who was HIV-negative and had not had a recent acute infection or vaccination. TCRdb keeps only in-frame clones here, not all; method: immunoSEQ multiplex PCR. The table has some 2,100,000 clones, 85% to 95% seen once.

Sample: naive CD8+ T cells from PBMCs. The clonotype was recovered from a man aged 18 to 29 in good health. Some clones in this sample may be carry-over from other donors' samples. The gene calls are TRBV7-9 and TRBJ2-7; unclear D gene. In DNA form, the CDR3 reads TGTGCCAGCAGGCGACTCCCCTCCTACGAGCAGTACTTC. Translated, it gives CASRRLPSYEQYF.